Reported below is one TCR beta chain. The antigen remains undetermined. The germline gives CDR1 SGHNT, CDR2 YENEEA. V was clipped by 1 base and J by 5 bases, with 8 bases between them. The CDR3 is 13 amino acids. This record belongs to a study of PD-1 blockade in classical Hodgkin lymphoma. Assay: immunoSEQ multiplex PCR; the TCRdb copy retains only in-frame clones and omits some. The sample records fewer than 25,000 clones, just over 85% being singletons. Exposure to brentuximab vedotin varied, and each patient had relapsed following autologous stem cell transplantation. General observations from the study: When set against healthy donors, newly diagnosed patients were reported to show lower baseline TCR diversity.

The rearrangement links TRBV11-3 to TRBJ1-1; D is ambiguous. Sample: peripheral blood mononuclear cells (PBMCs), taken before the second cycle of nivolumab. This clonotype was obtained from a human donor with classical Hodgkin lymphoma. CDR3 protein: CASSLAAGTEAFF. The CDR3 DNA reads TGTGCCAGCAGCTTAGCCGCGGGAACTGAAGCTTTCTTT.